The 27 T cell receptor beta chains below all came from one sample that was sequenced in a study of CD8 T cells in Susac syndrome. An amount of RNA that ranged from roughly 0.45 to 1 ug was reverse transcribed with random hexamers. TCRdb called the immunoSEQ multiplex PCR reads again in MiXCR, with one record for every CDR3 protein. Among around 180,000 distinct CDR3 sequences listed, almost 96% were seen once. The sample was CD4+ T cells from PBMCs. These receptors all stem from a human donor with multiple sclerosis.

The gene calls are TRBV6-1 and TRBJ1-1; D is undetermined. The CDR3 contains 16 residues. The germline CDR1 and CDR2 sequences are MNHNS and SASEGT. The V end was cut by 6 bases, the J end by 0 bases, with 17 bases between. The CDR3 nucleotides read TGTGCCAGCAGCCCCCTAGGGCCACACATGAACACTGAAGCTTTCTTT. This translates into CASSPLGPHMNTEAFF.

The CDR3 sequence: CASRPGQSYGYTF. For the CDR3, the DNA is TGTGCCAGCAGACCGGGACAGAGCTATGGCTACACCTTC. The genes are TRBV28 and TRBJ1-2; 7 bases map to TRBD1. This CDR3 is built from 13 residues. Germline V CDR1 and CDR2: MDHEN, SYDVKM. The V and J ends lost 6 bases and 4 bases, in that order; junction bases with no gene match: 5.

This chain links TRBV30 with TRBJ1-5, with D tentatively TRBD1 (5 bases). In germline, CDR1 is GTSNPN, CDR2 SVGIG (reference sequence). V was shortened by 3 bases and J by 4 bases, with 13 bases between the two germline ends. The CDR3 length is 14 residues. The chain's CDR3 is CAWSRGGGNQPQHF. DNA of the CDR3: TGTGCCTGGAGCCGGGGCGGGGGAAATCAGCCCCAGCATTTT.

The chain combines TRBV3-1 with TRBJ1-1, with D unclear. The V gene lost 1 base and the J gene lost 2 bases, with 8 bases spanning the gap. The CDR3 is 14 residues long. Germline CDR1 and CDR2: LGHDT and YNNKEL (reference sequence). CDR3 sequence: CASSQGGPNTEAFF. CDR3 sequence (DNA): TGTGCCAGCAGCCAAGGAGGGCCAAACACTGAAGCTTTCTTT.

This clonotype was observed once. The J gene is TRBJ1-2, the V gene TRBV29-1; the match to TRBD1 covers 10 bases. The CDR3 contains 14 residues. Trimming took 4 bases from V and 4 from J; bases not matched to a gene: 6. The germline CDR1 and CDR2 sequences are SQVTM and ANQGSEA. CDR3 nucleotides: TGCAGCGTTGTTTGGAGGACAGGGGGCTATGGCTACACCTTC. Protein product: CSVVWRTGGYGYTF.

This chain connects TRBV20-1 to TRBJ1-6; D is unclear. V dropped 4 bases and J dropped 5 bases, with 12 bases sitting between them. The CDR3 extends over 14 amino acids. Per the germline V gene, CDR1 is DFQATT and CDR2 is SNEGSKA (reference sequence). This CDR3 is CSANDQTDNSPLHF. CDR3 coding DNA: TGCAGTGCTAACGACCAGACGGATAATTCACCCCTCCACTTT.

V and J are TRBV20-1 and TRBJ2-2; maybe TRBD1 (5 bases). V dropped 4 bases and J dropped 0 bases, with 6 bases sitting between them. The germline gives CDR1 DFQATT, CDR2 SNEGSKA (reference sequence). The CDR3 is 13 amino acids. CDR3 nucleotide sequence: TGCAGTGCTATAGGGGCGAACACCGGGGAGCTGTTTTTT. This gives the protein CSAIGANTGELFF.

This sequence joins TRBV4-3 and TRBJ2-1, with D maybe TRBD2 (6 bases). V was trimmed by 3 bases and J by 7 bases, leaving 19 bases between them. CDR1 LGHNA and CDR2 YSLEER come from the germline V gene. The CDR3 runs 16 residues. CDR3 DNA sequence: TGCGCCAGCAGCCAGACCGGGAGAAGCCTGGGGAATGAGCAGTTCTTC. Its protein product is CASSQTGRSLGNEQFF.

This chain joins TRBV3-1 and TRBJ1-4; D is perhaps TRBD1 (6 bases). This CDR3 is built from 16 residues. The V gene lost 0 bases and the J gene lost 10 bases, with 18 bases spanning the gap. From germline, CDR1 is LGHDT and CDR2 YNNKEL (reference sequence). The CDR3 DNA follows: TGTGCCAGCAGCCAAGATAGACCGGGACACGGATTAAAACTGTTTTTT. This sequence encodes CASSQDRPGHGLKLFF.

The genes are TRBV5-6 and TRBJ2-1, with TRBD1 as a possible D gene (5 bases). CDR1 SGHDT and CDR2 YYEEEE come from the germline V gene. There are 14 residues in the CDR3. Between the trimmed V and J ends, which lost 0 bases and 4 bases, there was a span of 8 bases. In DNA, the CDR3 is TGTGCCAGCAGCTTGGTTTCAGGGTACAATGAGCAGTTCTTC. Encoded protein: CASSLVSGYNEQFF.

The V and J genes are TRBV13 and TRBJ2-7, with TRBD2 identical over 7 bases. After removal of 7 bases from V and 3 bases from J, the junction contained 9 bases not matched to a gene. This CDR3 contains 14 residues. Germline loops: CDR1 PRHDT, CDR2 FYEKMQ (reference sequence). The CDR3 is CASTVGLVYYEQYF. The CDR3 DNA reads TGTGCCAGCACCGTCGGACTAGTTTACTACGAGCAGTACTTC. The full variable domain, with the rest looked up from reference TRBV13 and TRBJ2-7, is AAGVIQSPRHLIKEKRETATLKCYPIPRHDTVYWYQQGPGQDPQFLISFYEKMQSDKGSIPDRFSAQQFSDYHSELNMSSLELGDSALYFCASTVGLVYYEQYFGPGTRLTVT.

This clonotype was detected only once. The gene calls are TRBV6-1 and TRBJ2-7; D possibly corresponds to TRBD2 (5 bases). The ends were cut back, 8 bases at V and 3 bases at J, with 14 bases in the middle. Germline CDR1 and CDR2: MNHNS and SASEGT. The CDR3 sequence is 13 residues long. The CDR3 nucleotides read TGTGCCAGCGTACAAGGACTTGGCTACGAGCAGTACTTC. Protein: CASVQGLGYEQYF.

The chain carries TRBV25-1 and TRBJ2-3; 12 bases are a match to TRBD2. The CDR3 loop spans 15 amino acids. V gave up 5 bases and J gave up 2 bases; unmatched junction bases: 2. From germline, CDR1 is MGHDK and CDR2 SYGVNS. The CDR3 DNA is TGTGCCAGCAGTACTAGCGGGGGGATCACAGATACGCAGTATTTT. This encodes CASSTSGGITDTQYF.

This clonotype was picked up a small number of times. The genes are TRBV13 and TRBJ2-3, with 11 nucleotides matching TRBD2. The V gene's germline CDR1 is PRHDT and CDR2 FYEKMQ (reference sequence). The CDR3 consists of 15 residues. J was trimmed by 1 base and V by 5 bases; bases with no gene match: 2. CDR3 DNA: TGTGCCAGCAGCCCGGGACTAGCGGGCACAGATACGCAGTATTTT. Protein product: CASSPGLAGTDTQYF.

The V and J genes are TRBV24-1 and TRBJ1-5; D is uncertain. Trimming stripped 10 bases from V and 4 bases from J, with 19 bases between. Germline lookup yields CDR1 KGHDR and CDR2 SFDVKD. The CDR3 is made up of 15 amino acids. The CDR3 sequence is CATQDSRTPNQPQHF. CDR3 nucleotides: TGTGCCACTCAGGACTCCCGAACCCCTAATCAGCCCCAGCATTTT.

This chain links TRBV20-1 with TRBJ2-1, with 11 nucleotides matching TRBD2. This CDR3 has 15 amino acids. Germline V lookup: CDR1 DFQATT, CDR2 SNEGSKA (reference sequence). CDR3 loop: CSCPRLAGLYNEQFF. Written as DNA, the CDR3 is TGCAGCTGCCCTCGACTAGCGGGGTTGTACAATGAGCAGTTCTTC.

This clonotype was observed once. This chain uses TRBV7-9 with TRBJ2-6, with D possibly being TRBD1 (6 bases). Trimming cost V 7 bases and J 3 bases, with 19 bases left between them. Germline values: CDR1 SEHNR, CDR2 FQNEAQ (reference sequence). The CDR3 is 17 amino acids. CDR3 protein: CASTFIAQGFGANVLTF. CDR3 in DNA: TGTGCCAGCACCTTTATAGCCCAGGGGTTTGGGGCCAACGTCCTGACTTTC.

The rearrangement links TRBV29-1 to TRBJ1-2; unclear D gene. CDR3 size: 12 residues. CDR1 and CDR2 (germline): SQVTM, ANQGSEA. Trimming removed 3 bases at V and 2 bases at J, with 7 bases between. The CDR3 loop is CSVDWANYGYTF. The CDR3 DNA reads TGCAGCGTTGATTGGGCGAACTATGGCTACACCTTC. The whole variable domain, remainder taken from reference TRBV29-1 and TRBJ1-2, is SAVISQKPSRDICQRGTSLTIQCQVDSQVTMMFWYRQQPGQSLTLIATANQGSEATYESGFVIDKFPISRPNLTFSTLTVSNMSPEDSSIYLCSVDWANYGYTFGSGTRLTVV.

The V call is TRBV29-1, the J call TRBJ1-1, with 9 positions matching TRBD1. The V gene's germline CDR1 is SQVTM and CDR2 ANQGSEA. The CDR3 extends over 13 amino acids. J lost 10 bases, V lost 2 bases, and 8 bases had no gene match. The CDR3 DNA reads TGCAGCGTTGAAAGGGGACAGGGAGGAGTAGCTTTCTTT. It yields the protein CSVERGQGGVAFF. Full variable domain (outside the CDR3, taken from reference TRBV29-1 and TRBJ1-1): SAVISQKPSRDICQRGTSLTIQCQVDSQVTMMFWYRQQPGQSLTLIATANQGSEATYESGFVIDKFPISRPNLTFSTLTVSNMSPEDSSIYLCSVERGQGGVAFFGQGTRLTVV.

The rearrangement joins TRBV15 to TRBJ1-1; D unclear. Germline V gene data show CDR1 as LNHNV and CDR2 as YYDKDF (reference sequence). This CDR3 is built from 11 residues. V was cut by 3 bases and J by 11 bases, with 10 bases left in between. CDR3 DNA sequence: TGTGCCACCAGCAGCACTAGTGGGGCTTTCTTT. Protein sequence: CATSSTSGAFF.

This rearrangement joins TRBV9 to TRBJ2-3; D is possibly TRBD1 (5 bases). V lost 7 bases, J lost 6 bases, and 15 bases lay in between. CDR3 length: 13 residues. Germline V gene sequence: CDR1 SGDLS, CDR2 YYNGEE. In DNA, the CDR3 is TGTGCCAGCGGGGCTCTCCGTGGCGATACGCAGTATTTT. It codes for CASGALRGDTQYF.

The rearrangement links TRBV18 to TRBJ2-1; D unclear. The CDR3 contains 15 residues. V was trimmed by 1 base and J by 9 bases, leaving 16 bases between them. Germline CDR1 KGHSH, CDR2 LQKENI. This CDR3 is CASSPLDATGSEQFF. CDR3 DNA: TGTGCCAGCTCACCACTAGATGCTACGGGCAGTGAGCAGTTCTTC.

This clonotype was seen just once. The chain combines TRBV29-1 with TRBJ1-6; TRBD1 might be the D (6 bases). The CDR3 covers 13 residues. Germline lookup yields CDR1 SQVTM and CDR2 ANQGSEA. V gave up 7 bases and J gave up 5 bases, with 12 bases separating them. The CDR3 DNA sequence: TGCAGCGCCACACAGGGACATAATTCACCCCTCCACTTT. Translation: CSATQGHNSPLHF.

V usage is TRBV7-6 and J usage is TRBJ2-7, with D tentatively TRBD1 (6 bases). V lost 6 bases and J 2 bases, leaving 23 bases between the germline ends. Germline lookup yields CDR1 SGHVS and CDR2 FNYEAQ. This CDR3 spans 17 amino acids. The CDR3 sequence is CASRANPGPSGAYEQYF. CDR3 in DNA: TGTGCCAGCAGGGCAAATCCGGGACCCTCAGGGGCCTACGAGCAGTACTTC.

CDR3 residues: CASSLNLSPLHF. In nucleotides, the CDR3 is TGTGCCAGCAGTTTAAACCTATCACCCCTCCACTTT. The chain couples TRBV28 to TRBJ1-6; D is unresolved. The ends were cut back, 2 bases at V and 10 bases at J, with 6 bases in the middle. This CDR3 spans 12 amino acids. The V gene's germline CDR1 is MDHEN and CDR2 SYDVKM.

This chain uses TRBV2 with TRBJ2-5, with 8 bases lining up with TRBD1. The CDR3 is made up of 14 amino acids. Losses at the gene ends were 1 base for V and 5 bases for J; bases not matched to a gene: 3. Germline lookup yields CDR1 SNHLY and CDR2 FYNNEI. CDR3 region: CASSEGRGRETQYF. The CDR3 coding sequence is TGTGCCAGCAGTGAAGGCAGGGGGCGGGAGACCCAGTACTTC.

The chain combines TRBV5-1 with TRBJ1-6; perhaps TRBD1 as D (6 bases). Germline V gives CDR1 SGHRS, CDR2 YFSETQ. This CDR3 spans 16 amino acids. V lost 0 bases, J lost 2 bases, and 9 bases lay in between. The CDR3 is CASSLGGDTYNSPLHF. In DNA, the CDR3 is TGCGCCAGCAGCTTGGGAGGGGACACCTATAATTCACCCCTCCACTTT.